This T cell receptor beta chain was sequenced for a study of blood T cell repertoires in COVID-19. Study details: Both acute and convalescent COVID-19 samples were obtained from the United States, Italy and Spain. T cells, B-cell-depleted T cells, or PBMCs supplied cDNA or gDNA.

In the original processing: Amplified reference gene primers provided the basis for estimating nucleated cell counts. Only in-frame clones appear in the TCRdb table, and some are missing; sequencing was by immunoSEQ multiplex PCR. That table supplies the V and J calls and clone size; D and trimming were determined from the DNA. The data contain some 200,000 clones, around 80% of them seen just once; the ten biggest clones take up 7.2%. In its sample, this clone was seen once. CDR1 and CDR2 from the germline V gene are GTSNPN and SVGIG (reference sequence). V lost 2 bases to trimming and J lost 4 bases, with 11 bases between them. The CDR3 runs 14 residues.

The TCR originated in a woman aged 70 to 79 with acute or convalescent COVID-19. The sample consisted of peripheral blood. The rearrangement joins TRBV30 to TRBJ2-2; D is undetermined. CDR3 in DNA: TGTGCCTGGAGTTCTCTAGGCCTCACCGGGGAGCTGTTTTTT. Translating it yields CAWSSLGLTGELFF.